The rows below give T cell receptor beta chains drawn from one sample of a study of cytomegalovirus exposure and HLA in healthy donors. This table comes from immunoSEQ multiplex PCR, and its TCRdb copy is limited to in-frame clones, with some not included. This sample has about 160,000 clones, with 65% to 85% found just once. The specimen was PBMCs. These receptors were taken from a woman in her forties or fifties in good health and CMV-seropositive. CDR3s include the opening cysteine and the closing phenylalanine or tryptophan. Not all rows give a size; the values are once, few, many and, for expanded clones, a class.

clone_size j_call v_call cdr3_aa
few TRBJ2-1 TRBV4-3 CASSQVGGLNEQFF
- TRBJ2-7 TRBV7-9 CASSLGRGVCEQYF
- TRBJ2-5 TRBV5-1 CASGQYQGLETQYF
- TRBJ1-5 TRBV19 CASSIGTGGWEPQHF
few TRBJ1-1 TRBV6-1 CASSAQGNTEAFF
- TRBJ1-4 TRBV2 CASIGGAANEKLFF
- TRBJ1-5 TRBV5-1 CASSFTGSWPQHF
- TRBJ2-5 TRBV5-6 CASSSTGVETQYF
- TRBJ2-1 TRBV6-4 CASSAYRENEQFF
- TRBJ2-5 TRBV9 CASSVAGTAYETQYF
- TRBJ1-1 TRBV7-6 CASSLEGQSEAFF
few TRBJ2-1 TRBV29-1 CSVRGTSGGVNEQFF
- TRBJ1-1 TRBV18 CASSPRQGEAEAFF
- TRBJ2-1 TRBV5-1 CASRLLAGPFYNEQFF
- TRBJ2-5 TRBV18 CASSGQLEETQYF
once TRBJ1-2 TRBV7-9 CAGLGGSNYGYTF
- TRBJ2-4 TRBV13 CASSRRGTSKNIQYF
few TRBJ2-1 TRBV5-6 CASSLERLAGYNEQFF
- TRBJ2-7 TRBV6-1 CASSDLWTGSYEQYF
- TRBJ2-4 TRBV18 CASSPGPAKNIQYF
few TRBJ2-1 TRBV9 CASSVGSQYNEQFF
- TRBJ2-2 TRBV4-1 CASSQVLESHGTGELFF
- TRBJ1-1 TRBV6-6 CASTQTGEAEAFF
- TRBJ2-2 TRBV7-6 CASSEQGGAGELFF
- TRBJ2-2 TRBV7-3 CASSLLDSNGELFF
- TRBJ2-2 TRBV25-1 CASRRGPNTGELFF
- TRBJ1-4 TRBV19 CASRQGQANEKLFF
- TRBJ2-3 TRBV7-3 CASSLFQNGGGETDTQYF
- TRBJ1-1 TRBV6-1 CASKVKDNRNTEAFF
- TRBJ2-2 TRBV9 CASSYSTGELFF
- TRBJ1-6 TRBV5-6 CASSLVTAENSPLHF
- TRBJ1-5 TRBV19 CASSIQGGYQPQHF
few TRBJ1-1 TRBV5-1 CASSFVGDPNTEAFF
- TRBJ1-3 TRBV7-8 CASTRTDSPGNTIYF
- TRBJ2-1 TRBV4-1 CASSQWTEIYNEQFF
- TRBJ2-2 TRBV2 CASSGIGGGELFF
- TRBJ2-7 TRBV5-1 CASSLAGQAYEQYF
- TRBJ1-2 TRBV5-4 CASSSRQGYGYTF
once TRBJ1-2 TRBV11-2 CASSLERTGRYGYTF
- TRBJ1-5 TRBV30 CAWSATGEPQHF
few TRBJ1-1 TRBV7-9 CASSLASGGQVEAFF
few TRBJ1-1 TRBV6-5 CASTKPGGLEAFF
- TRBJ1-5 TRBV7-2 CASSQGTGTKSNQPQHF
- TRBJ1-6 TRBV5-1 CASSHRPSGDKNSPLHF
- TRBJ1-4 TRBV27 CASSFGGVNEKLFF
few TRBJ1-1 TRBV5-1 CASMYGGSTEAFF
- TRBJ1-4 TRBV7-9 CASSLGTGSEKLFF
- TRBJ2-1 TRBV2 CASSATYNEQFF
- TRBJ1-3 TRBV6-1 CASSEAGSGNTIYF
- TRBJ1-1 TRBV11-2 CASSLVGVTEAFF
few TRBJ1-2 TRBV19 CASQRSHVSNYGYTF
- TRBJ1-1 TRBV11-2 CASSLDLGDEAFF
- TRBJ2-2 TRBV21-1 CAWGPNTGELFF
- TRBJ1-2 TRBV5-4 CASSLTDSFYGYTF
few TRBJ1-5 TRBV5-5 CASSLVGGHSNQPQHF
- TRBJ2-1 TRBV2 CASSEAGTSHSEQFF
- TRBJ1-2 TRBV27 CASRGTAPFYGYTF
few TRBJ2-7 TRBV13 CASSSLLLAGGSYEQYF
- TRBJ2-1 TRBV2 CASTRGAGYNEQFF
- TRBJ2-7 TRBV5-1 CASSPTVGAGHREEGYEQYF